What follows are 32 T cell receptor beta chains derived from one specimen sequenced in a study of blood T cell repertoires in COVID-19. Sequencing was performed with immunoSEQ multiplex PCR; in TCRdb, only in-frame clones are kept and a portion is missing. The data show more than 250,000 clones, around nine tenths seen once. The specimen was peripheral blood. The receptors shown here come from a man in his fifties with active or convalescent COVID-19.

V and J are TRBV12-3 or TRBV12-4 and TRBJ2-1; possible D gene TRBD1, 5 bases. Trimming pared 1 base from V and 14 bases from J, leaving 12 bases between. CDR3 length: 12 amino acids. The CDR3 reads CASSLVAGKEFF. CDR3 DNA: TGTGCCAGCAGTTTAGTCGCAGGGAAGGAGTTCTTC.

The gene calls are TRBV14 and TRBJ2-2, with a tentative D call TRBD1 (5 bases). Trimming removed 0 bases at V and 0 bases at J, with 11 bases between. CDR3 length: 17 residues. Germline lookup yields CDR1 SGHDN and CDR2 FVKESK. The CDR3 DNA is TGTGCCAGCAGCCAAGATGCGACAGCCGCGAACACCGGGGAGCTGTTTTTT. As protein: CASSQDATAANTGELFF.

V usage is TRBV2 and J usage is TRBJ1-2; no clear D gene. Germline lookup yields CDR1 SNHLY and CDR2 FYNNEI. The CDR3 is 14 amino acids. Trimming pared 5 bases from V and 1 base from J, leaving 11 bases between. CDR3 sequence (DNA): TGTGCCAGCAGTCAAGGACGGGGTAACTATGGCTACACCTTC. It specifies CASSQGRGNYGYTF.

CDR3 sequence: CSASSGGSNQPQHF. CDR3 nucleotide sequence: TGCAGTGCTAGTTCTGGGGGCTCCAATCAGCCCCAGCATTTT. This chain connects TRBV20-1 to TRBJ1-5; weak D call: TRBD1 (6 bases). Trimming took off 3 bases at V and 3 bases at J, with 12 bases between the two ends. Germline V lookup: CDR1 DFQATT, CDR2 SNEGSKA (reference sequence). This CDR3 has 14 residues.

The chain employs TRBV2 and TRBJ2-6; TRBD1 matches 8 bases. Germline V gene lookup returns CDR1 SNHLY and CDR2 FYNNEI. V lost 6 bases to trimming and J lost 0 bases; unmatched junction nucleotides: 7. The CDR3 has 17 residues. CDR3 in DNA: TGTGCCAGCAGCCCGCAGGGGGCTCGCTCTGGGGCCAACGTCCTGACTTTC. Protein: CASSPQGARSGANVLTF.

This chain links TRBV19 with TRBJ2-7; perhaps TRBD2 as D (6 bases). Germline values: CDR1 LNHDA, CDR2 SQIVND (reference sequence). With 9 bases removed from V and 8 bases from J, the gap between germline ends came to 17 bases. The CDR3 covers 12 residues. For the CDR3, the DNA is TGTGCCAGCTCCCCCGGGGGTAGGAAGCAGTACTTC. This codes for CASSPGGRKQYF.

The chain employs TRBV2 and TRBJ1-5; D ambiguous. The length of the CDR3 is 14 residues. With 4 bases removed from V and 4 bases from J, the gap between germline ends came to 11 bases. The germline V gene has CDR1 SNHLY and CDR2 FYNNEI. The CDR3 DNA reads as TGTGCCAGCAGTGCACAGAGAGTTAATCAGCCCCAGCATTTT. Amino acid sequence: CASSAQRVNQPQHF.

The chain recombines TRBV2 with TRBJ1-2; D gene ambiguous. Germline V lookup: CDR1 SNHLY, CDR2 FYNNEI. The CDR3 has 14 amino acids. V was trimmed by 3 bases and J by 8 bases, leaving 16 bases between them. CDR3 DNA sequence: TGTGCCAGCAGTGATCGGGGTTCCTTGAAGGGCTACACCTTC. Protein sequence: CASSDRGSLKGYTF.

This clone was picked up one time. V gene TRBV19 combines with J gene TRBJ1-1; TRBD1 might be the D (5 bases). The CDR3 is 16 residues long. Trimming cost V 5 bases and J 1 base, with 17 bases left between them. Germline loops: CDR1 LNHDA, CDR2 SQIVND (reference sequence). CDR3 sequence (DNA): TGTGCCAGTAGTCCCCGTACCAGGGTAACGAACACTGAAGCTTTCTTT. Protein product: CASSPRTRVTNTEAFF.

The chain recombines TRBV2 with TRBJ2-7, with D uncertain. V dropped 6 bases and J dropped 3 bases, with 6 bases sitting between them. CDR1 is SNHLY, CDR2 FYNNEI, per germline. CDR3 length equals 11 residues. The CDR3 DNA follows: TGTGCCAGCAGCAACTACTACGAGCAGTACTTC. It encodes CASSNYYEQYF.

V usage is TRBV18 and J usage is TRBJ2-3; D is unresolved. From germline, CDR1 is KGHSH and CDR2 LQKENI. The V and J ends lost 4 bases and 1 base respectively, with 9 bases between them. The CDR3 has 14 amino acids. As DNA, the CDR3 is TGTGCCAGCTCACAGTTGCAGGGCACAGATACGCAGTATTTT. Amino acids: CASSQLQGTDTQYF.

This clone was recorded only once. The chain combines TRBV19 with TRBJ2-5, with 8 bases identical to TRBD1. This CDR3 has 17 residues. Losses at the gene ends were 1 base for V and 3 bases for J; bases not matched to a gene: 10. Germline CDR1 and CDR2: LNHDA and SQIVND (reference sequence). CDR3: CASSIASGTGIKETQYF. CDR3 DNA: TGTGCCAGTAGTATAGCTTCCGGGACAGGAATTAAAGAGACCCAGTACTTC. Combining the CDR3 with reference TRBV19 and TRBJ2-5 gives the whole variable domain DGGITQSPKYLFRKEGQNVTLSCEQNLNHDAMYWYRQDPGQGLRLIYYSQIVNDFQKGDIAEGYSVSREKKESFPLTVTSAQKNPTAFYLCASSIASGTGIKETQYFGPGTRLLVL.

The chain carries TRBV6-2 or TRBV6-3 and TRBJ2-6, with D maybe TRBD2 (6 bases). The CDR3 contains 19 residues. Germline V gene lookup returns CDR1 MNHEY and CDR2 SVGEGT. V was trimmed by 5 bases and J by 0 bases, leaving 20 bases between them. The CDR3 DNA follows: TGTGCCAGCAGTCCAATAAGAGGGGAGGCGGGCTCTGGGGCCAACGTCCTGACTTTC. Translating it yields CASSPIRGEAGSGANVLTF.

The chain employs TRBV15 and TRBJ1-6; no definite D call. CDR1 and CDR2 from the germline V gene are LNHNV and YYDKDF (reference sequence). The CDR3 extends over 13 amino acids. V was shortened by 0 bases and J by 7 bases, with 4 bases between the two germline ends. The CDR3 here is CATSREQNSPLHF. The CDR3 coding sequence is TGTGCCACCAGCAGAGAACAGAATTCACCCCTCCACTTT.

This clone is a singleton in its sample. The rearrangement links TRBV28 to TRBJ2-5; 8 bases map to TRBD2. The germline gives CDR1 MDHEN, CDR2 SYDVKM. The trim removed 4 bases at V and 6 bases at J, leaving 13 bases unmatched. The CDR3 has 16 residues. This CDR3 reads CASSSPGSGVPKTQYF. As DNA, the CDR3 is TGTGCCAGCAGTTCCCCGGGTAGCGGGGTCCCTAAGACCCAGTACTTC. Full variable domain (rest looked up from reference TRBV28 and TRBJ2-5): DVKVTQSSRYLVKRTGEKVFLECVQDMDHENMFWYRQDPGLGLRLIYFSYDVKMKEKGDIPEGYSVSREKKERFSLILESASTNQTSMYLCASSSPGSGVPKTQYFGPGTRLLVL.

The CDR3 here is CASRASSGSTDTQYF. The DNA for the CDR3 is TGTGCCAGTAGAGCGTCTAGCGGGAGCACAGATACGCAGTATTTT. This chain joins TRBV19 and TRBJ2-3, with 8 bases identical to TRBD2. This CDR3 is built from 15 residues. V was clipped by 6 bases and J by 0 bases; unmatched bases: 5. The germline V gene encodes CDR1 LNHDA and CDR2 SQIVND (reference sequence).

V gene TRBV4-1 combines with J gene TRBJ2-7; 9 bases map to TRBD2. The junction had 1 base not matched to a gene; V was cut back by 1 base and J by 0 bases. Germline lookup yields CDR1 MGHRA and CDR2 YSYEKL. The CDR3 sequence is 15 residues long. The CDR3 protein is CASSQGLAVSYEQYF. CDR3 coding DNA: TGCGCCAGCAGCCAAGGACTAGCGGTCTCCTACGAGCAGTACTTC.

About this clone: Additional DNA sequences in this sample encode the identical CDR3. The V and J genes are TRBV18 and TRBJ1-1, with D possibly TRBD1 on 5 matching bases. The V end lost 5 bases, the J end lost 2 bases, and 12 bases lay between the germline ends. CDR3 size: 14 residues. Germline V CDR1 and CDR2: KGHSH, LQKENI. The CDR3 sequence: CASSSTGLNTEAFF. CDR3 DNA: TGTGCCAGCTCATCAACAGGATTAAACACTGAAGCTTTCTTT.

The chain links TRBV18 to TRBJ2-7, with 8 bases that match TRBD2. The trim removed 3 bases at V and 0 bases at J, leaving 1 base unmatched. Germline V lookup: CDR1 KGHSH, CDR2 LQKENI. The CDR3 consists of 14 residues. CDR3 DNA: TGTGCCAGCTCACCTAGCGGGGCCTCCTACGAGCAGTACTTC. It specifies CASSPSGASYEQYF.

The chain recombines TRBV28 with TRBJ2-5; a weak D match, TRBD2 (5 bases). V was clipped by 3 bases and J by 3 bases, with 14 bases between them. The CDR3 spans 15 residues. Per germline, CDR1 MDHEN and CDR2 SYDVKM. CDR3 sequence (DNA): TGTGCCAGCAGTTTGGCCCGGACTTCCAAAGAGACCCAGTACTTC. It specifies CASSLARTSKETQYF.

The chain uses TRBV6-5 and TRBJ2-7, with TRBD2 matching over 9 bases. V shed 6 bases and J 2 bases; nucleotides not matched to a gene: 5. Germline V gene data show CDR1 as MNHEY and CDR2 as SVGAGI. The CDR3 loop spans 14 amino acids. The CDR3 loop is CASRLAGLAYEQYF. The DNA for the CDR3 is TGTGCCAGCAGACTAGCGGGCCTAGCCTACGAGCAGTACTTC.

This chain uses TRBV29-1 with TRBJ2-7, with a tentative D call TRBD2 (5 bases). This CDR3 has 12 amino acids. The V and J ends lost 4 bases and 3 bases respectively, with 10 bases between them. CDR1 is SQVTM, CDR2 ANQGSEA, per germline. Here the CDR3 reads CSVGDGGYEQYF. Here the CDR3 DNA reads TGCAGCGTTGGAGACGGAGGCTACGAGCAGTACTTC.

This clone was observed a single time. The V and J genes are TRBV7-3 and TRBJ2-5; tentative D call: TRBD2 (5 bases). V dropped 5 bases and J dropped 2 bases, with 6 bases sitting between them. This CDR3 is 12 amino acids long. Germline V gene sequence: CDR1 SGHTA, CDR2 FQGTGA. The CDR3 DNA follows: TGTGCCAGCAGCCGGAGGCAAGAGACCCAGTACTTC. As protein: CASSRRQETQYF.

This chain connects TRBV6-2 or TRBV6-3 to TRBJ2-7; no definite D call. The V gene lost 2 bases and the J gene lost 2 bases, with 10 bases spanning the gap. The CDR3 consists of 14 residues. The germline CDR1 and CDR2 sequences are MNHEY and SVGEGT. As DNA, the CDR3 is TGTGCCAGCAGTTACCTTAGACATACCTACGAGCAGTACTTC. Its protein is CASSYLRHTYEQYF.

This clone occurred once. V gene TRBV18 combines with J gene TRBJ2-5, with 7 bases matching TRBD1. CDR3 length: 15 amino acids. The germline V gene encodes CDR1 KGHSH and CDR2 LQKENI. J gave up 3 bases and V 5 bases, and 9 bases lay outside the gene matches. In nucleotides, the CDR3 is TGTGCCAGCTCAGGATCCGGGACAGCTGAAGAGACCCAGTACTTC. This encodes CASSGSGTAEETQYF.

Turning to this clone: This sample also contains other DNA sequences that code for the same CDR3. J is TRBJ2-7 and V is TRBV15; D is possibly TRBD1 (6 bases). Germline V gives CDR1 LNHNV, CDR2 YYDKDF (reference sequence). Deletions cut 2 bases from V and 4 bases from J, with 6 bases between. The CDR3 totals 12 residues. CDR3 nucleotides: TGTGCCACCAGCAGACAGGGGTACGAGCAGTACTTC. It specifies CATSRQGYEQYF. The full variable domain, rest sourced from reference TRBV15 and TRBJ2-7, is DAMVIQNPRYQVTQFGKPVTLSCSQTLNHNVMYWYQQKSSQAPKLLFHYYDKDFNNEADTPDNFQSRRPNTSFCFLDIRSPGLGDTAMYLCATSRQGYEQYFGPGTRLTVT.

The chain has TRBV3-1 (or the pseudogene TRBV3-2) and TRBJ2-7; a possible D gene is TRBD2 (5 bases). This CDR3 region has 13 residues. Germline V gene data show CDR1 as LGHDT and CDR2 as YNNKEL (reference sequence). V dropped 3 bases and J dropped 2 bases, with 8 bases sitting between them. Here the CDR3 reads CASSHGVAYEQYF. The CDR3 DNA sequence: TGTGCCAGCAGCCACGGGGTCGCCTACGAGCAGTACTTC.

Here the CDR3 DNA reads TGTGCCAGCAGCTTATGGCGGGACAGCGCTGGAAACACCATATATTTT. Translated: CASSLWRDSAGNTIYF. V usage is TRBV7-9 and J usage is TRBJ1-3; 7 positions agree with TRBD1. This CDR3 is built from 16 residues. CDR1 is SEHNR, CDR2 FQNEAQ, per germline (reference sequence). V shed 2 bases, J shed 2 bases, and the junction held 6 bases outside the gene matches.

V is TRBV5-1 and J is TRBJ2-5, with unresolved D. Trimming cost V 4 bases and J 4 bases, with 5 bases left between them. Germline V gene lookup returns CDR1 SGHRS and CDR2 YFSETQ. The CDR3 consists of 11 residues. In nucleotides, the CDR3 is TGCGCCAGCAGCCCCGGAGAGACCCAGTACTTC. It is translated as CASSPGETQYF.

This sequence joins TRBV4-1 and TRBJ1-2; D unclear. Germline V gene sequence: CDR1 MGHRA, CDR2 YSYEKL. Trimming shortened V by 4 bases and J by 2 bases, and 14 bases separated the two germline ends. The CDR3 consists of 15 residues. CDR3 loop: CASSLMHGPNYGYTF. The CDR3 DNA reads TGCGCCAGCAGCCTAATGCACGGTCCGAACTATGGCTACACCTTC.

The chain uses TRBV2 and TRBJ1-4; 9 bases align to TRBD1. The junction had 4 bases not matched to a gene; V was cut back by 1 base and J by 7 bases. This CDR3 is 15 amino acids long. Looked up from germline, CDR1 is SNHLY and CDR2 is FYNNEI. CDR3 residues: CASSEEGTGSEKLFF. The CDR3 DNA is TGTGCCAGCAGTGAAGAAGGGACAGGGTCTGAAAAACTGTTTTTT.

The rearrangement uses TRBV5-4 and TRBJ1-4, with D possibly TRBD1 on 5 matching bases. This CDR3 region has 14 residues. Trimming shortened V by 6 bases and J by 3 bases, and 12 bases separated the two germline ends. Germline V lookup: CDR1 SGHNT, CDR2 YYREEE (reference sequence). The CDR3 region is CASKGDRANEKLFF. CDR3 in DNA: TGTGCCAGCAAAGGAGACAGAGCTAATGAAAAACTGTTTTTT.